The sequence of this T cell receptor beta chain was determined in a study of blood T cell repertoires in COVID-19. Study context: Material from acute and convalescent COVID-19 was sourced from the United States, Italy and Spain. Sources were T cells, B-cell-depleted T cells, or PBMCs; the material itself was cDNA or gDNA.

In the original analysis: Estimated nucleated cell counts came from reference gene primer amplification. Assay used: immunoSEQ multiplex PCR; TCRdb lists only in-frame clones, some missing. V and J calls and clone size come straight from that table; D and trimming were deduced from the DNA. The sample contains hundreds of thousands of clones, approximately 88% of which appear only once. Trimming shortened V by 5 bases and J by 7 bases, and 21 bases separated the two germline ends. Germline loops: CDR1 MDHEN, CDR2 SYDVKM. This CDR3 is built from 16 residues. Sequencing used peripheral blood. The gene calls are TRBV28 and TRBJ2-1; possibly TRBD2 for D (5 bases). The sequence came from a man between 18 and 29 years old with active or convalescent COVID-19. The CDR3 DNA reads as TGTGCCAGCAGTCCCCCCGGGAATCTTGGGCGGAATGAGCAGTTCTTC. Residues: CASSPPGNLGRNEQFF.